Following are 7 T cell receptor beta chains from one sample sequenced in a study of graft-versus-host responses after intestinal transplantation. Processing was applied to graft tissue in order to liberate intraepithelial and lamina propria lymphocytes. The repertoire was sequenced with immunoSEQ multiplex PCR; TCRdb's copy has only in-frame clones and lacks some. The sample lists under 75,000 clones; about nine tenths were seen once. The source material was ileum tissue, sampled approximately 56 weeks after transplant. These receptors all come from a human patient who received an intestinal transplant, so some T cells may come from the graft donor.

The rearrangement joins TRBV7-3 to TRBJ2-1; D is perhaps TRBD1 or TRBD2 (5 bases each). The CDR3 is 15 amino acids. The V gene's germline CDR1 is SGHTA and CDR2 FQGTGA. V shed 4 bases and J shed 1 base, with 11 bases lying between them. The CDR3 bases are TGTGCCAGCAGCTCCGGGGCAGGGTCCTACAATGAGCAGTTCTTC. It specifies CASSSGAGSYNEQFF.

The chain combines TRBV19 with TRBJ2-7; TRBD2 aligns across 8 bases. The length of the CDR3 is 14 residues. The ends lost 3 bases at V and 6 bases at J; junction bases unmatched: 7. Germline CDR1 is LNHDA and CDR2 is SQIVND (reference sequence). The CDR3 bases are TGTGCCAGTAGTATTTCCGGGACTAGGGCCGAGCAGTACTTC. Protein sequence: CASSISGTRAEQYF.

The V gene is TRBV15, the J gene TRBJ2-5, with TRBD2 as a possible D gene (7 bases). Germline CDR1 LNHNV, CDR2 YYDKDF (reference sequence). This CDR3 region has 13 residues. Trimming removed 5 bases from V and 5 bases from J, with 12 bases in between. CDR3 protein: CATSGGGRETQYF. The DNA for the CDR3 is TGTGCCACCAGCGGGGGGGGGCGGGAGACCCAGTACTTC.

The genes are TRBV12-5 and TRBJ2-5; the match to TRBD1 covers 9 bases. V shed 0 bases and J 5 bases; nucleotides not matched to a gene: 10. CDR3 length: 17 residues. CDR1 LGHNT and CDR2 FRNRAP come from the germline V gene. The CDR3 spells CASGLVLWTGVSETQYF. The CDR3 region has the DNA TGTGCTAGTGGTTTGGTACTTTGGACAGGGGTTTCGGAGACCCAGTACTTC. The whole variable domain, filled in from reference TRBV12-5 and TRBJ2-5, reads DARVTQTPRHKVTEMGQEVTMRCQPILGHNTVFWYRQTMMQGLELLAYFRNRAPLDDSGMPKDRFSAEMPDATLATLKIQPSEPRDSAVYFCASGLVLWTGVSETQYFGPGTRLLVL.

The V and J genes are TRBV29-1 and TRBJ2-1; tentatively, D is TRBD1 or TRBD2 (6 bases each). Germline V gene sequence: CDR1 SQVTM, CDR2 ANQGSEA. V lost 7 bases to trimming and J lost 12 bases, with 13 bases between them. The CDR3 runs to 10 residues. DNA for the CDR3: TGCAGCGCCGCATGGGGGGCGCAGTTCTTC. Translation: CSAAWGAQFF.

CDR3 protein: CASLAGGSYNEQFF. The CDR3, as DNA: TGCGCCAGCCTGGCAGGGGGGTCCTACAATGAGCAGTTCTTC. This chain links TRBV10-2 with TRBJ2-1; D is possibly TRBD1 (7 bases). From germline, CDR1 is WSHSY and CDR2 SAAADI. Trimming removed 8 bases from V and 1 base from J, with 12 bases in between. The length of the CDR3 is 14 residues.

CDR3 in DNA: TGTGCCAGCAGTGCCCACGGGACAGGGACTAATGAGCAGTTCTTC. Its translation is CASSAHGTGTNEQFF. The chain is built from TRBV6-1 and TRBJ2-1, with 9 nucleotides matching TRBD1. The junction had 8 bases not matched to a gene; V was cut back by 4 bases and J by 7 bases. Germline CDR1 MNHNS, CDR2 SASEGT. The CDR3 is made up of 15 amino acids.